This T cell receptor (beta chain) emerged from a study of shared clonotypes between healthy human individuals. About the study: Researchers assigned three CD4 naive, three CD4 memory, two CD8 naive and one CD8 memory plate to each donor. Study-level points and caveats: The sole specimen, blood, was sampled, and tissue repertoires likely differ.

The V gene's germline CDR1 is SEHNR and CDR2 FQNEAQ (reference sequence). V shed 7 bases and J shed 8 bases, with 6 bases lying between them. The CDR3 has 10 amino acids. Of note for this clone: Its cognate antigen is unknown.

Naive CD8 cells lacked CD45RO and underwent positive selection for CCR7, leaving out terminally differentiated effector memory CD45RA+ cells. The genomic DNA of each subset was split evenly across several immunoSEQ plates. Here immunoSEQ multiplex PCR was the method, and the copy in TCRdb shows in-frame clones only, minus some. This sample has about 2.1 million clones; just over 90% occur once, and the top ten carry 1.5% to 2%. The genes are TRBV7-9 and TRBJ2-1; the D call may be TRBD1 or TRBD2 (5 bases each). Sequenced material: naive CD8+ T cells from PBMCs. This clonotype was obtained from a young man in good health. Some clones in this sample may be carry-over from other donors' samples. CDR3 sequence: CASKGHEQFF. The CDR3, as DNA: TGTGCCAGCAAGGGACATGAGCAGTTCTTC.